The clone carrying this TCR beta chain turned up a few times. This record belongs to a study of human T cells and chemical hapten exposure. V was pared by 6 bases and J by 6 bases, with 13 bases of the junction left unmatched. From germline, CDR1 is SQVTM and CDR2 ANQGSEA. The CDR3 has 14 residues. The time point here: patch test 2, 6 weeks after DPC sensitization. Treatment given: therapeutic diphenylcyclopropenone sensitization with weekly scalp DPC. TCRdb processed the RACE reads anew with MiXCR; each CDR3 protein has one entry. This sample yields roughly 380,000 distinct CDR3 sequences, of which about 6.3% are seen a single time; approximately 5.4% belongs to the top ten.

The V and J genes are TRBV29-1 and TRBJ1-1; 7 bases are a match to TRBD1. Sequenced here: whole blood, sampled in connection with sensitization to the hapten diphenylcyclopropenone (DPC). This receptor was identified in a woman under 30 with alopecia areata. Some clones in this sample may be carry-over from other donors' samples. The CDR3 DNA sequence: TGCAGCGTGTATCGGAGGGGGCAAGGGGCTGAAGCTTTCTTT. This codes for CSVYRRGQGAEAFF.